Sequencing of this TCR beta chain was carried out in a study of shared clonotypes between healthy human individuals. Notes on this clone: Its cognate antigen is unknown.

The data were produced by immunoSEQ multiplex PCR, yet TCRdb's version contains in-frame clones alone and is incomplete. This table has about 1 million clones, approximately 68% appearing once. Findings of the study overall: For sorted subsets, rarefaction showed incomplete sequencing despite large depth.

V was shortened by 2 bases and J by 7 bases, with 11 bases between the two germline ends. The CDR3 is 13 residues long. Germline values: CDR1 SEHNR, CDR2 FQNEAQ (reference sequence). Donors included only healthy HIV-negative adults lacking recent acute infections or vaccinations. J is TRBJ1-2 and V is TRBV7-9; D perhaps matches TRBD1 (5 bases). The sequence came from a man aged 18 to 29 in good health. What was sequenced was memory CD4+ T cells sorted from blood. Subset defined: CD45RA-negative fraction. The CDR3 reads CASSLMDGGGYTF. CDR3 sequence (DNA): TGTGCCAGCAGCTTAATGGACGGGGGTGGCTACACCTTC.